Given below is one TCR beta chain in context. Its specificity is not known. The PCR ran on 60 Vbeta and 13 Jbeta primers. Sequencing used immunoSEQ multiplex PCR; TCRdb keeps in-frame clones, though not all of them. The repertoire holds fewer than 250,000 clones, around 77% seen once, with 1.6% in the top ten. Germline lookup yields CDR1 MNHNS and CDR2 SASEGT. V dropped 0 bases and J dropped 9 bases, with 27 bases sitting between them. This CDR3 comprises 20 residues. The data are from a study of cytomegalovirus exposure and HLA in healthy donors. Study in general: HLA-typed donors were the source of around 87 million unique TCRs, which an early data release held. Study conclusions and caveats: The presence/absence work took it that sequencing depth was about the same across donors. According to an earlier analysis, most TCR beta V segments yielded productive rearrangements about 87% or about 30% of the time. HLA alleles showed associations with 15,000 to 20,000 TCR beta sequences in a later analysis, at a 0.05 false discovery rate.

This clonotype was obtained from a woman under 30 in good health and CMV-seronegative. V and J are TRBV6-1 and TRBJ1-6; TRBD1 might be the D (5 bases). Sequenced sample: PBMCs. The CDR3 nucleotides are TGTGCCAGCAGTGAAGCGGGTTGGCAGGGAAGCGCCTTTTTGGTTTCACCCCTCCACTTT. Protein: CASSEAGWQGSAFLVSPLHF.